This T cell receptor beta chain was retrieved from a study of cytomegalovirus exposure and HLA in healthy donors. The PCR used 60 Vbeta and 13 Jbeta primers. Profiled with immunoSEQ multiplex PCR; TCRdb holds only in-frame clones, not every one. Here the sample table reports approximately 130,000 clones. The CDR3 consists of 18 residues. Germline V gives CDR1 SGHRS, CDR2 YFSETQ. The trim removed 2 bases at V and 4 bases at J, leaving 18 bases unmatched. The material sequenced was PBMCs. V usage is TRBV5-1 and J usage is TRBJ2-7; 7 bases align to TRBD1. This receptor was obtained from a woman aged 60-70 years in good health and CMV-seronegative. CDR3 amino acids: CASSLEENRGISSYEQYF. The CDR3 nucleotides are TGCGCCAGCAGCTTAGAAGAAAACAGGGGAATCTCTTCATACGAGCAGTACTTC.